This TCR beta chain comes out of a study of neoadjuvant anti-PD-1 for oral cavity cancer. Stated time point: after neoadjuvant nivolumab, at surgical resection. In regard to this clone: Its antigen is still unknown.

Notes on the study in general: Non-responders to neoadjuvant nivolumab had significantly more clonal PBMC T cells than responders.

V was pared by 5 bases and J by 4 bases, with 15 bases between. The CDR3 runs to 14 residues. CDR1 LNHDA and CDR2 SQIVND come from the germline V gene (reference sequence). The table came from immunoSEQ multiplex PCR; TCRdb's copy has only in-frame clones and leaves some out. The table records around 13,000 clones, 60% to 80% of them present only once. The TCR originated in a person aged 35-79 years with oral cavity squamous cell carcinoma. V and J are TRBV19 and TRBJ2-7; D uncertain. The starting material was PBMCs, obtained after nivolumab (anti-PD-1) treatment. CDR3 region: CASSVTQRSYEQYF. As DNA, the CDR3 is TGTGCCAGTAGTGTTACACAGCGCTCTTACGAGCAGTACTTC.